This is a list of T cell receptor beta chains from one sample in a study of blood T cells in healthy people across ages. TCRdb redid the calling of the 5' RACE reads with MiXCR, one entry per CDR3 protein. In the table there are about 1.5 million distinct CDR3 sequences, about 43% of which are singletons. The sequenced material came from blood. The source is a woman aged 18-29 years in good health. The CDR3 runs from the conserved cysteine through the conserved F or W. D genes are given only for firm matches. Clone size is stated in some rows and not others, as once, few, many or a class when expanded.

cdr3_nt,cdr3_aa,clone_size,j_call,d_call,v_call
TGTGCCAGCAGTGGGGAGGAGGACAGGGCCCTGGACGAGCAGTACTTC,CASSGEEDRALDEQYF,.,TRBJ2-7,TRBD1,TRBV6-1
TGTGCCACCAGCAGCCCAGGGTTTTACACCGGGGAGCTGTTTTTT,CATSSPGFYTGELFF,few,TRBJ2-2,.,TRBV15
TGTGCCAGCAGTTACTCCTCAGGGAATTACGGGACCCAGTACTTC,CASSYSSGNYGTQYF,few,TRBJ2-5,.,TRBV6-2/TRBV6-3
TGTGCCAGCCAGCTTTACAATGAGCAGTACTTC,CASQLYNEQYF,.,TRBJ2-5,.,TRBV11-2
TGTGCCGGCAGTGCACAGGAGGGAGCTCAAGAGACCCAGTACTTC,CAGSAQEGAQETQYF,.,TRBJ2-5,.,TRBV27
TGCGCCAGCAGCCCGGTTAGGACAGATACGCAGTATTTT,CASSPVRTDTQYF,few,TRBJ2-3,.,TRBV5-1
TGTGCCAGCAGTTACCCCTCATCTAGCGGGGAGCAAGAGACCCAGTACTTC,CASSYPSSSGEQETQYF,few,TRBJ2-5,TRBD2,TRBV12-3/TRBV12-4
TGTGCCACTAGGGGGCGGAATAATGAAAAACTGTTTTTT,CATRGRNNEKLFF,.,TRBJ1-4,TRBD1,TRBV2
TGTGCCATGAGGGGGTCGCAAGAGACCCAGTACTTC,CAMRGSQETQYF,few,TRBJ2-5,.,TRBV10-3
TGTGCCAGCAGACTAACCCAGGGGGCAGTGAGGGAGCAGTACTTC,CASRLTQGAVREQYF,.,TRBJ2-7,TRBD1,TRBV6-5
TGTGCCAGCAGCTTGGGCCAGCAGTTCTTC,CASSLGQQFF,.,TRBJ2-1,.,TRBV11-2
TGTGCCAGCAGCCAAGAGCGGGAGGGCGAAGATACGCAGTATTTT,CASSQEREGEDTQYF,once,TRBJ2-3,TRBD2,TRBV14
TGCAGTGTTAGAGCCAAAGGACGGGGGGCCCATGGCTACACCTTC,CSVRAKGRGAHGYTF,.,TRBJ1-2,.,TRBV20-1
TGTGCCAGCAGTAACACAGTTAGCTCCTACGAGCAGTACTTC,CASSNTVSSYEQYF,.,TRBJ2-7,.,TRBV27
TGTGCCTGGAGTCCCGAGGCGGGGACCCAGTACTTC,CAWSPEAGTQYF,few,TRBJ2-5,.,TRBV30
TGTGCCAGCAGCCACAGTGGGCCAGCAATGGCAGATACGCAGTATTTT,CASSHSGPAMADTQYF,.,TRBJ2-3,.,TRBV11-3
TGTGCCAGCAGCCAAGATTGGCAGCAGAGTGCGGCTTTCTTT,CASSQDWQQSAAFF,.,TRBJ1-1,.,TRBV14
TGTGCCTGGAGTGCGGACCAGCCGAGTGAAGCTTTCTTT,CAWSADQPSEAFF,.,TRBJ1-1,.,TRBV30
TGCAGTGCTATTTTACGGGACCCCGATACGCAGTATTTT,CSAILRDPDTQYF,.,TRBJ2-3,.,TRBV20-1
TGTGCCAGCAGCCGTCTAGCTTCTACGCAGTATTTT,CASSRLASTQYF,.,TRBJ2-3,.,TRBV11-2
TGTGTCAGCAGCCCTACAGGGACAGATACGCAGTATTTT,CVSSPTGTDTQYF,.,TRBJ2-3,.,TRBV11-2
TGCAGTGCTAGGGCCAGCTATGAATACGAGCAGTACTTC,CSARASYEYEQYF,few,TRBJ2-7,.,TRBV20-1
TGTGCCAGCAGCCCCTTAGCGAGAGGAAACACAGATACGCAGTATTTT,CASSPLARGNTDTQYF,few,TRBJ2-3,.,TRBV7-8
TGTGCCAGCGGAGGGGGCCGTTCCTACGAGCAGTACTTC,CASGGGRSYEQYF,.,TRBJ2-7,.,TRBV2
TGCGCCAGCGGGGCGAGACCCACAGATACGCAGTATTTT,CASGARPTDTQYF,.,TRBJ2-3,.,TRBV5-1
TGTGCCAGCAGCTTATGGGCGGGGACTAGCACAGATACGCAGTATTTT,CASSLWAGTSTDTQYF,.,TRBJ2-3,.,TRBV7-9
TGCGCCAGCAGCCAAGAGGGGACAGGCTTTCAGCCCCAGCATTTT,CASSQEGTGFQPQHF,.,TRBJ1-5,TRBD1,TRBV4-1
TGCAGCGTTGAGTTTCTTGCAGGGAACTACGAGCAGTACTTC,CSVEFLAGNYEQYF,few,TRBJ2-7,.,TRBV29-1
TGTGCCAGCACCGAATCAATCAGGGGATACAATGAGCAGTTCTTC,CASTESIRGYNEQFF,many,TRBJ2-1,.,TRBV27
TGCAGTCCAACCAAAAGGGAGGTCAATACGCAGTATTTT,CSPTKREVNTQYF,few,TRBJ2-3,.,TRBV20-1
TGTGCCAGCAGCGGAACCGGGACAGAGAATTCACCCCTCCACTTT,CASSGTGTENSPLHF,.,TRBJ1-6,TRBD1,TRBV5-5
TGTGCCAGCAGCGTAGCTGGGCTGCCAACCTACGAGCAGTACTTC,CASSVAGLPTYEQYF,few,TRBJ2-7,.,TRBV9
TGCAGCGTGGAAACTACAGGGGGGGCCTACGAGCAGTACTTC,CSVETTGGAYEQYF,.,TRBJ2-7,.,TRBV29-1
TGCGCCAGCAGCTTAGGTGCTTCGTCGGCCTCCTACGAGCAGTACTTC,CASSLGASSASYEQYF,few,TRBJ2-7,.,TRBV5-1
TGTGCCAGCAGCAAAGGACACTCCCAAGAGACCCAGTACTTC,CASSKGHSQETQYF,.,TRBJ2-5,.,TRBV5-5
TGCGCCAGCAGCGACAACTCCAACACCGGGGAGCTGTTTTTT,CASSDNSNTGELFF,.,TRBJ2-2,.,TRBV5-1